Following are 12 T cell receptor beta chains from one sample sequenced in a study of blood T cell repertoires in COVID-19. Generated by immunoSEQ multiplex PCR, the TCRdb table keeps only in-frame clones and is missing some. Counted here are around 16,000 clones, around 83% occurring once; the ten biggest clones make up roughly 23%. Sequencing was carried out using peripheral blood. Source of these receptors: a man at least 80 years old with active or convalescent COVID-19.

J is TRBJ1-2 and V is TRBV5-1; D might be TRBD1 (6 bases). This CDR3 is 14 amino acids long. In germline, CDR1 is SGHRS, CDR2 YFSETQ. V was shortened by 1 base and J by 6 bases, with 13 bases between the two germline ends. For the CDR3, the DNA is TGCGCCAGCAGCTTGTTTAAGGCAGGGGATGGCTACACCTTC. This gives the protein CASSLFKAGDGYTF.

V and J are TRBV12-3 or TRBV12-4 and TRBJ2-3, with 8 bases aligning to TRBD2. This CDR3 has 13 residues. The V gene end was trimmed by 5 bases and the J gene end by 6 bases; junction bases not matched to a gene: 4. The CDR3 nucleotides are TGTGCCAGCAGTCACGGGGGGGCGGATACGCAGTATTTT. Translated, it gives CASSHGGADTQYF.

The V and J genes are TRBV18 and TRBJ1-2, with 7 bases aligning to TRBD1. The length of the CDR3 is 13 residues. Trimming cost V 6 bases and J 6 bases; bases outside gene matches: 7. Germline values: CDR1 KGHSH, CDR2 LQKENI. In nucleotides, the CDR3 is TGTGCCAGCTCCCCTGACAGGGAACATGGCTACACCTTC. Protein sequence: CASSPDREHGYTF.

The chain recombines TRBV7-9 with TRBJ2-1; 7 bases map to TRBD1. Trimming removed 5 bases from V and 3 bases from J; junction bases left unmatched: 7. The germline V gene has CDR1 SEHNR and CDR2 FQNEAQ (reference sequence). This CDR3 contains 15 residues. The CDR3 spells CASSQRGQNYNEQFF. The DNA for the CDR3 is TGTGCCAGCAGCCAAAGGGGACAGAACTACAATGAGCAGTTCTTC.

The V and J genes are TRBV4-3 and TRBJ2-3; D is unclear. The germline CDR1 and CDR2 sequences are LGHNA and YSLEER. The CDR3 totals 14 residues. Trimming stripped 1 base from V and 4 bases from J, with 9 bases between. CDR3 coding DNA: TGCGCCAGCAGCCAAGGTTTTGGAGCAGATACGCAGTATTTT. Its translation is CASSQGFGADTQYF.

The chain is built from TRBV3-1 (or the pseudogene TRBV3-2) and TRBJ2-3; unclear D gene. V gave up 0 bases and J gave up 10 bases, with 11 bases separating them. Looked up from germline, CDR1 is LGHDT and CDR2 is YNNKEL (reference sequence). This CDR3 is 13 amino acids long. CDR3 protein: CASSQDLGQAQYF. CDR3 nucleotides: TGTGCCAGCAGCCAAGATCTGGGCCAGGCGCAGTATTTT.

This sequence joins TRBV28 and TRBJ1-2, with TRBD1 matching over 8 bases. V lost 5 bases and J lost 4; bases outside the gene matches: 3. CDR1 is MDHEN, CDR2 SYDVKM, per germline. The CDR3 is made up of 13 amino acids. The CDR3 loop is CASSLTGGYGYTF. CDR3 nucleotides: TGTGCCAGCAGTCTTACAGGGGGCTATGGCTACACCTTC.

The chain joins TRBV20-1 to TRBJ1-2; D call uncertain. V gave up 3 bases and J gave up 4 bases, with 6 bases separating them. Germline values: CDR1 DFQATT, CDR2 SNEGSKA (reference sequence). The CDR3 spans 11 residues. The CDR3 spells CSASQVYGYTF. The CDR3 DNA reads TGCAGTGCTAGCCAGGTCTATGGCTACACCTTC.

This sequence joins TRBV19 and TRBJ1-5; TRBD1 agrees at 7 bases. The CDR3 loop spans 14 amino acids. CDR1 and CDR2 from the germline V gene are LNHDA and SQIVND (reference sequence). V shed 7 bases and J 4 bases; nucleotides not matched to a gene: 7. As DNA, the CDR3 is TGTGCCAGTACCCTCGGGACAGCGAATCAGCCCCAGCATTTT. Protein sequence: CASTLGTANQPQHF.

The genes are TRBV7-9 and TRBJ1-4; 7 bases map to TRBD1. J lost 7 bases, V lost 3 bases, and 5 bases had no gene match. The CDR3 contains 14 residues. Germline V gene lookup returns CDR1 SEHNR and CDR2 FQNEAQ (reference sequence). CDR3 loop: CASSLTGYGEKLFF. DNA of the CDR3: TGTGCCAGCAGCTTGACAGGGTATGGTGAAAAACTGTTTTTT.

DNA for the CDR3: TGTGCCAGCAGTCAGGGGGGCCCCGGCTCCTATAATTCACCCCTCCACTTT. It is translated as CASSQGGPGSYNSPLHF. V is TRBV27 and J is TRBJ1-6; 7 bases map to TRBD1. Germline V gene lookup returns CDR1 MNHEY and CDR2 SMNVEV (reference sequence). The CDR3 is 17 amino acids. Unmatched junction bases numbered 7, after V lost 5 bases and J lost 0 bases.

The CDR3 sequence: CASSWTSGGAYEQFF. The CDR3 nucleotides are TGTGCCAGCAGCTGGACTAGCGGGGGGGCCTATGAGCAGTTCTTC. The V call is TRBV7-2, the J call TRBJ2-1, with 15 bases aligning to TRBD2. Germline assignment: CDR1 SGHTA and CDR2 FQGNSA. The CDR3 spans 15 residues. With 4 bases clipped from V and 8 bases from J, the junction kept 3 bases outside the gene matches.